The 5 T cell receptor beta chains given below trace back to one sample, sequenced in a study of T cells in Graves' hyperthyroidism and ophthalmopathy. Amplification of TCR beta CDR3 regions used RNA as the template. The HTBI primer set drove a first-round RT-PCR of the TCR CDR3. MiXCR, run by TCRdb on the multiplex PCR reads, gives a single entry per CDR3 protein. The sample lists about 590,000 distinct CDR3 sequences, roughly 14% occurring once. The sequenced sample was blood. Receptors were obtained from a woman aged 30 to 39 with Graves' hyperthyroidism.

This clonotype was counted a few times. The chain couples TRBV4-2 to TRBJ1-4; tentatively, D is TRBD1 (6 bases). Germline V gene sequence: CDR1 LGHNA, CDR2 YNFKEQ. V dropped 1 base and J dropped 5 bases, with 8 bases sitting between them. The CDR3 covers 14 residues. In DNA, the CDR3 is TGTGCCAGCAGCCAAGGGACAGTAAATGAAAAACTGTTTTTT. It codes for CASSQGTVNEKLFF.

This clonotype has at least ten counts. The rearrangement joins TRBV6-5 to TRBJ1-1; D is undetermined. Per germline, CDR1 MNHEY and CDR2 SVGAGI. The CDR3 runs 13 residues. Trimming pared 0 bases from V and 5 bases from J, leaving 7 bases between. In nucleotides, the CDR3 is TGTGCCAGCAGTTACTCGGCGCGAACTGAAGCTTTCTTT. Its protein product is CASSYSARTEAFF.

The chain joins TRBV6-1 to TRBJ2-7; 13 bases line up with TRBD2. J was trimmed by 1 base and V by 2 bases; bases with no gene match: 2. There are 16 residues in the CDR3. From germline, CDR1 is MNHNS and CDR2 SASEGT. The CDR3 nucleotides are TGTGCCAGCAGTGAACCGGGACTAGCGGGATCCTACGAGCAGTACTTC. Its protein product is CASSEPGLAGSYEQYF.

This clonotype was recorded many times. This chain joins TRBV27 and TRBJ2-7; tentatively, D is TRBD1 (6 bases). V lost 8 bases, J lost 0 bases, and 17 bases lay in between. Germline values: CDR1 MNHEY, CDR2 SMNVEV (reference sequence). The CDR3 has 15 residues. CDR3 amino acids: CASSEWGHSSYEQYF. Written as DNA, the CDR3 is TGTGCCAGCTCCGAATGGGGGCATAGCTCCTACGAGCAGTACTTC.

This clonotype showed up just a few times. CDR3: CSASFPGTDTQYF. The DNA of the CDR3 is TGCAGTGCTTCGTTTCCAGGCACAGATACGCAGTATTTT. The chain has TRBV20-1 and TRBJ2-3, with D hard to call. The CDR3 contains 13 residues. CDR1 and CDR2 (germline): DFQATT, SNEGSKA (reference sequence). Between the trimmed V and J ends, which lost 5 bases and 1 base, there was a span of 10 bases.